The source of this TCR beta chain is a study of blood T cell repertoires in COVID-19. In the study overall: COVID-19 samples collected from the United States, Italy and Spain covered acute and convalescent phases.

The repertoire was sequenced with immunoSEQ multiplex PCR; TCRdb's copy has only in-frame clones and lacks some. This repertoire shows about 160,000 clones, 85% to 90% found once; its top ten account for 10%. This CDR3 is 16 amino acids long. The V gene's germline CDR1 is LNHDA and CDR2 SQIVND (reference sequence). The germline V and J ends were trimmed by 7 bases and 5 bases, with 21 bases remaining between them. This clone was recorded only once. This clonotype was obtained from a woman in her seventies with COVID-19, enrolled during active disease. The rearrangement links TRBV19 to TRBJ1-5; D is possibly TRBD1 (6 bases). The sequenced sample was peripheral blood. CDR3 DNA sequence: TGTGCCAGTACCCCATGGGGGCAGGGAGGGGATCAGCCCCAGCATTTT. This translates into CASTPWGQGGDQPQHF.